This T cell receptor beta chain is drawn from a study of blood T cell repertoires in COVID-19. Background on the study: Material from acute and convalescent COVID-19 was sourced from the United States, Italy and Spain. Sources were T cells, B-cell-depleted T cells, or PBMCs; the material itself was cDNA or gDNA.

Original handling: Amplification of reference gene primers was used by the study to estimate nucleated cell counts. Clones were sequenced by immunoSEQ multiplex PCR, and TCRdb holds only the in-frame ones, with some missing. V, J and clone size are taken as reported in that table, and D and trimming were inferred from the DNA itself. The top ten hold about 28% of the sample, which has over 110,000 clones, around 89% seen once. Trimming removed 0 bases from V and 7 bases from J; junction bases left unmatched: 1. The CDR3 is 13 amino acids. The germline V gene has CDR1 MNHEY and CDR2 SMNVEV (reference sequence).

The TCR originated in a human donor in a cohort sampled during active COVID-19. The sequenced material came from peripheral blood. The rearrangement uses TRBV27 and TRBJ1-2, with 8 positions matching TRBD1. The DNA for the CDR3 is TGTGCCAGCAGTTTATCTGGGACAGGTGGCTACACCTTC. Its translation: CASSLSGTGGYTF.